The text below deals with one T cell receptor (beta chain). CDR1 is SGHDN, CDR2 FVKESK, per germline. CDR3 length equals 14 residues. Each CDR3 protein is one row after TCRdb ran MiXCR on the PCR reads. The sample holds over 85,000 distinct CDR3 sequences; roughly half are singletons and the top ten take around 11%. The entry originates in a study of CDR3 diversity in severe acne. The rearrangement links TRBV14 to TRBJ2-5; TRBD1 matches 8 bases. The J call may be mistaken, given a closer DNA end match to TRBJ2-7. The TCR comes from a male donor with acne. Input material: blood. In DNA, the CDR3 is TGTGCCAGCAGCCAGGGGACAGGTCGGCACGAGCAGTACTTC. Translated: CASSQGTGRHEQYF.